One and the same sample provided the 15 T cell receptor beta chains below, sequenced in a study of cytomegalovirus exposure and HLA in healthy donors. The protocol was immunoSEQ multiplex PCR, while the TCRdb copy is restricted to in-frame clones and leaves out a portion. This sample carries some 230,000 clones, 80% to 95% of them seen once, and the ten largest clones take more than 1%. Sequenced material: PBMCs. Every receptor here comes from a woman between 18 and 30 years old in good health and CMV-seronegative.

This chain uses TRBV19 with TRBJ2-7, with TRBD1 as a possible D gene (7 bases). V shed 5 bases and J shed 2 bases, with 16 bases lying between them. The length of the CDR3 is 15 residues. CDR1 is LNHDA and CDR2 is SQIVND in the germline V gene (reference sequence). In DNA form, the CDR3 reads TGTGCCAGTAGTGGGCAGGGGGGCGGCACCTACGAGCAGTACTTC. Protein: CASSGQGGGTYEQYF.

The sample holds one count of this clone. V is TRBV5-1 and J is TRBJ1-2, with D maybe TRBD1 (5 bases). In germline, CDR1 is SGHRS, CDR2 YFSETQ. This CDR3 comprises 16 residues. V lost 4 bases to trimming and J lost 0 bases, with 16 bases between them. The DNA for the CDR3 is TGCGCCAGCAGCCTCTTCGGAGGGGACGCTAACTATGGCTACACCTTC. Translating gives CASSLFGGDANYGYTF.

This clone was counted a few times. The gene calls are TRBV9 and TRBJ1-2; TRBD1 matches at 11 bases. The CDR3 is made up of 14 amino acids. The germline CDR1 and CDR2 sequences are SGDLS and YYNGEE. V lost 2 bases to trimming and J lost 8 bases; unmatched junction nucleotides: 5. The CDR3: CASSVSGQGEGYTF. The CDR3, as DNA: TGTGCCAGCAGCGTTTCGGGACAGGGGGAGGGCTACACCTTC.

The V call is TRBV6-6, the J call TRBJ2-3; 10 nucleotides match TRBD1. J was trimmed by 2 bases and V by 6 bases; bases with no gene match: 8. The CDR3 has 16 residues. Per germline, CDR1 MNHNY and CDR2 SVGAGI (reference sequence). This CDR3 reads CASSSGTGAYTDTQYF. CDR3 DNA: TGTGCCAGCAGCTCCGGGACAGGGGCGTACACAGATACGCAGTATTTT.

The chain recombines TRBV4-2 with TRBJ2-3; 8 bases agree with TRBD2. J lost 3 bases, V lost 0 bases, and 8 bases had no gene match. CDR1 and CDR2 (germline): LGHNA, YNFKEQ. The CDR3 runs 17 residues. The CDR3 DNA reads as TGTGCCAGCAGCCAAGATCCCGCTAGCGGGTATACAGATACGCAGTATTTT. This encodes CASSQDPASGYTDTQYF.

The chain uses TRBV2 and TRBJ2-4; TRBD1 aligns across 9 bases. The V segment lost 6 bases and the J segment 0 bases; nucleotides outside the gene matches: 12. This CDR3 has 18 amino acids. In germline, CDR1 is SNHLY, CDR2 FYNNEI. CDR3 region: CASRRFPQGAVAKNIQYF. CDR3 nucleotides: TGTGCCAGCAGGAGGTTCCCACAGGGGGCGGTAGCCAAAAACATTCAGTACTTC.

V is TRBV4-1 and J is TRBJ2-7; 10 bases align to TRBD2. The CDR3 loop spans 16 amino acids. The junction had 6 bases not matched to a gene; V was cut back by 2 bases and J by 2 bases. CDR1 and CDR2 from the germline V gene are MGHRA and YSYEKL. The CDR3 is CASSQPSGRAPYEQYF. The CDR3 bases are TGCGCCAGCAGCCAACCGAGCGGGAGGGCCCCCTACGAGCAGTACTTC.

V gene TRBV6-1 combines with J gene TRBJ1-1; the D is unclear. Trimming left V 8 bases short and J 3 bases short, with 4 bases between. The CDR3 runs 10 residues. CDR1 MNHNS and CDR2 SASEGT come from the germline V gene. DNA for the CDR3: TGTGCCAGCCAATACACTGAAGCTTTCTTT. Protein sequence: CASQYTEAFF.

This clone was counted between two and nine times. The chain recombines TRBV10-1 with TRBJ2-7, with a possible D match to TRBD2 (5 bases). V shed 8 bases and J shed 5 bases, with 22 bases lying between them. The germline V gene encodes CDR1 WNHNN and CDR2 SYGVQD (reference sequence). The CDR3 extends over 15 amino acids. The CDR3 loop reads CASRLDGGWLNEQYF. The CDR3 DNA reads as TGCGCCAGCCGCCTGGATGGCGGGTGGTTGAACGAGCAGTACTTC.

The chain uses TRBV5-4 and TRBJ1-1; tentative D call: TRBD1 (5 bases). The ends were cut back, 5 bases at V and 3 bases at J, with 14 bases in the middle. This CDR3 is 14 amino acids long. Germline V gives CDR1 SGHNT, CDR2 YYREEE (reference sequence). CDR3 residues: CASSHGRRDTEAFF. The CDR3 DNA follows: TGTGCCAGCAGTCACGGCCGCAGGGACACTGAAGCTTTCTTT.

This clone was recorded a few times. In nucleotides, the CDR3 is TGTGCCAGCAGCTTGGACAGGCGACGGACGAACACCGGGGAGCTGTTTTTT. Its translation: CASSLDRRRTNTGELFF. This chain joins TRBV5-4 and TRBJ2-2; D is possibly TRBD1 (5 bases). Germline V CDR1 and CDR2: SGHNT, YYREEE (reference sequence). The CDR3 runs 17 residues. Deletions cut 0 bases from V and 0 bases from J, with 12 bases between.

Here the CDR3 reads CASSRWGGTEAFF. CDR3 sequence (DNA): TGTGCCAGCAGCCGCTGGGGAGGCACTGAAGCTTTCTTT. The V and J genes are TRBV6-4 and TRBJ1-1; D is unresolved. Germline values: CDR1 MRHNA, CDR2 SNTAGT. The V end was cut by 6 bases, the J end by 4 bases, with 12 bases between. This CDR3 is built from 13 residues.

Note on this clone: The DNA is left out, because the CDR3 cannot be placed on it with certainty; the CDR3 is given as TCRdb lists it. The J gene is TRBJ1-1, the V gene TRBV19. Germline V gene lookup returns CDR1 LNHDA and CDR2 SQIVND (reference sequence). The CDR3 is 15 amino acids in total, end residues counted. The CDR3 loop is CASSTSAALNTEAFF.

A few counts support this clone. The gene calls are TRBV11-2 and TRBJ2-7, with D maybe TRBD2 (5 bases). The V end was cut by 4 bases, the J end by 9 bases, with 13 bases between. This CDR3 comprises 12 residues. CDR1 is SGHAT and CDR2 is FQNNGV in the germline V gene. The CDR3 coding sequence is TGTGCCAGCAGCTCCACACGTCGGGGGCAGTACTTC. As protein: CASSSTRRGQYF. Full variable domain (outside the CDR3, taken from reference TRBV11-2 and TRBJ2-7): EAGVAQSPRYKIIEKRQSVAFWCNPISGHATLYWYQQILGQGPKLLIQFQNNGVVDDSQLPKDRFSAERLKGVDSTLKIQPAKLEDSAVYLCASSSTRRGQYFGPGTRLTVT.

The genes are TRBV19 and TRBJ1-2, with unresolved D. The CDR3 sequence is 11 residues long. Looked up from germline, CDR1 is LNHDA and CDR2 is SQIVND (reference sequence). As DNA, the CDR3 is TGTGCTGTTACAGATAACTATGGCTACACCTTC. Its translation is CAVTDNYGYTF.